The rows below give T cell receptor beta chains drawn from one sample of a study of blood T cell repertoires in COVID-19. Method: immunoSEQ multiplex PCR; TCRdb's copy keeps in-frame clones and lacks some. The data contain some 73,000 clones, 80% to 95% of them singletons. The material sequenced was peripheral blood. Every receptor here comes from a human donor in a cohort sampled during active COVID-19. Both conserved end residues are part of each CDR3. A D gene is named only where the DNA matches it firmly. The size entry is marked missing in some rows and otherwise reads once, few, many or a size class.

v_gene: TRBV29-1; abundance: .; j_gene: TRBJ1-1; d_gene: TRBD1; CDR3aa: CSVQTGSEAFF; CDR3nt: TGCAGCGTCCAGACAGGGTCCGAAGCTTTCTTT
v_gene: TRBV6-5; abundance: .; j_gene: TRBJ2-5; d_gene: .; CDR3aa: CASKNPGFQETQYF; CDR3nt: TGTGCCAGCAAGAACCCGGGGTTCCAAGAGACCCAGTACTTC
v_gene: TRBV4-1; abundance: .; j_gene: TRBJ1-1; d_gene: TRBD1; CDR3aa: CASSQEQADRGAFF; CDR3nt: TGCGCCAGCAGCCAAGAACAGGCGGACAGGGGGGCTTTCTTT
v_gene: TRBV7-6; abundance: few; j_gene: TRBJ2-3; d_gene: TRBD2; CDR3aa: CASRLAGGHTDTQYF; CDR3nt: TGTGCCAGCAGGCTAGCGGGGGGGCACACAGATACGCAGTATTTT
v_gene: TRBV6-6; abundance: .; j_gene: TRBJ2-7; d_gene: .; CDR3aa: CASSQDSRYEQYF; CDR3nt: TGTGCCAGCAGCCAGGACAGCCGCTACGAGCAGTACTTC
v_gene: TRBV7-9; abundance: .; j_gene: TRBJ2-2; d_gene: TRBD2; CDR3aa: CASSFRSGANTGELFF; CDR3nt: TGTGCCAGCAGCTTTCGTAGCGGGGCGAACACCGGGGAGCTGTTTTTT
v_gene: TRBV19; abundance: .; j_gene: TRBJ1-5; d_gene: .; CDR3aa: CASREQELTQHF; CDR3nt: TGTGCCAGTAGGGAACAGGAACTGACCCAGCATTTT
v_gene: TRBV7-2; abundance: .; j_gene: TRBJ2-7; d_gene: TRBD1; CDR3aa: CASSPVGGYDRAVDEQYF; CDR3nt: TGTGCCAGCAGCCCCGTAGGGGGTTACGACAGGGCAGTAGACGAGCAGTACTTC
v_gene: TRBV29-1; abundance: .; j_gene: TRBJ2-3; d_gene: TRBD2; CDR3aa: CSISSGGDTDTQYF; CDR3nt: TGCAGCATTAGTAGCGGGGGGGATACAGATACGCAGTATTTT
v_gene: TRBV9; abundance: .; j_gene: TRBJ1-1; d_gene: .; CDR3aa: CASSVAPSGSTEAFF; CDR3nt: TGTGCCAGCAGCGTAGCCCCCTCAGGAAGCACTGAAGCTTTCTTT
v_gene: TRBV28; abundance: .; j_gene: TRBJ1-2; d_gene: .; CDR3aa: CASSPSPTGVYGYTF; CDR3nt: TGTGCCAGCAGTCCCTCACCTACAGGAGTCTATGGCTACACCTTC
v_gene: TRBV5-1; abundance: .; j_gene: TRBJ1-4; d_gene: .; CDR3aa: CASSSGEETEKLFF; CDR3nt: TGCGCCAGCAGCTCCGGGGAGGAGACCGAAAAACTGTTTTTT
v_gene: TRBV6-6; abundance: .; j_gene: TRBJ2-5; d_gene: TRBD2; CDR3aa: CASSYRLAGGQETQYF; CDR3nt: TGTGCCAGCAGTTACAGGCTAGCGGGGGGGCAAGAGACCCAGTACTTC
v_gene: TRBV6-5; abundance: .; j_gene: TRBJ2-7; d_gene: .; CDR3aa: CASSYVPTSNGYEQYF; CDR3nt: TGTGCCAGCAGTTACGTCCCGACTAGTAATGGCTACGAGCAGTACTTC
v_gene: TRBV10-3; abundance: .; j_gene: TRBJ1-1; d_gene: TRBD1; CDR3aa: CAISAGTENTEAFF; CDR3nt: TGTGCCATCAGCGCCGGGACAGAGAACACTGAAGCTTTCTTT
v_gene: TRBV6-1; abundance: .; j_gene: TRBJ1-6; d_gene: .; CDR3aa: CASSEAGVNSPLHF; CDR3nt: TGTGCCAGCAGTGAAGCGGGAGTCAATTCACCCCTCCACTTT
v_gene: TRBV28; abundance: .; j_gene: TRBJ1-2; d_gene: TRBD1; CDR3aa: CASSLGGQGDGYTF; CDR3nt: TGTGCCAGCAGTCTTGGCGGACAGGGTGATGGCTACACCTTC
v_gene: TRBV9; abundance: .; j_gene: TRBJ1-1; d_gene: TRBD1; CDR3aa: CASSPDRALNTEAFF; CDR3nt: TGTGCCAGCAGCCCAGACAGGGCCCTGAACACTGAAGCTTTCTTT
v_gene: TRBV29-1; abundance: .; j_gene: TRBJ2-1; d_gene: TRBD2; CDR3aa: CSATRGGVSYNEQFF; CDR3nt: TGCAGCGCCACCCGGGGGGGCGTCTCCTACAATGAGCAGTTCTTC
v_gene: TRBV4-2; abundance: .; j_gene: TRBJ2-3; d_gene: .; CDR3aa: CASSQGLDTQYF; CDR3nt: TGTGCCAGCAGCCAAGGACTCGATACGCAGTATTTT
v_gene: TRBV7-8; abundance: .; j_gene: TRBJ1-1; d_gene: TRBD1; CDR3aa: CASSFGTGNTEAFF; CDR3nt: TGTGCCAGCAGCTTTGGGACAGGGAACACTGAAGCTTTCTTT
v_gene: TRBV19; abundance: few; j_gene: TRBJ2-1; d_gene: .; CDR3aa: CASSSGNTWNEQFF; CDR3nt: TGTGCCAGTAGTTCCGGGAATACGTGGAATGAGCAGTTCTTC
v_gene: TRBV7-2; abundance: .; j_gene: TRBJ2-7; d_gene: TRBD2; CDR3aa: CASSRTSGDYEQYF; CDR3nt: TGTGCCAGCAGCCGGACTAGCGGGGACTACGAGCAGTACTTC
v_gene: TRBV28; abundance: .; j_gene: TRBJ2-6; d_gene: .; CDR3aa: CASSLGGTTGANVLTF; CDR3nt: TGTGCCAGCAGTTTAGGCGGGACCACTGGGGCCAACGTCCTGACTTTC
v_gene: TRBV19; abundance: once; j_gene: TRBJ1-2; d_gene: .; CDR3aa: CASSTRVQDYGYTF; CDR3nt: TGTGCCAGTAGTACCCGCGTTCAGGACTATGGCTACACCTTC
v_gene: TRBV3-1/TRBV3-2; abundance: .; j_gene: TRBJ2-4; d_gene: TRBD2; CDR3aa: CASSPLYSGGASGKNIQYF; CDR3nt: TGTGCCAGCAGCCCTCTCTATAGCGGGGGGGCAAGTGGCAAAAACATTCAGTACTTC
v_gene: TRBV2; abundance: .; j_gene: TRBJ2-1; d_gene: .; CDR3aa: CARGGGGRSYNEQFF; CDR3nt: TGTGCCCGCGGGGGCGGGGGCCGCTCCTACAATGAGCAGTTCTTC
v_gene: TRBV3-1/TRBV3-2; abundance: .; j_gene: TRBJ2-7; d_gene: .; CDR3aa: CASSHASRTSYEQYF; CDR3nt: TGTGCCAGCAGCCACGCTAGCAGAACCTCCTACGAGCAGTACTTC
v_gene: TRBV13; abundance: .; j_gene: TRBJ2-5; d_gene: TRBD1; CDR3aa: CASSFGTGGQETQYF; CDR3nt: TGTGCCAGCAGCTTCGGGACAGGGGGCCAAGAGACCCAGTACTTC
v_gene: TRBV7-9; abundance: .; j_gene: TRBJ2-5; d_gene: .; CDR3aa: CASSLGRVGTQYF; CDR3nt: TGTGCCAGCAGCTTAGGGAGGGTCGGGACCCAGTACTTC